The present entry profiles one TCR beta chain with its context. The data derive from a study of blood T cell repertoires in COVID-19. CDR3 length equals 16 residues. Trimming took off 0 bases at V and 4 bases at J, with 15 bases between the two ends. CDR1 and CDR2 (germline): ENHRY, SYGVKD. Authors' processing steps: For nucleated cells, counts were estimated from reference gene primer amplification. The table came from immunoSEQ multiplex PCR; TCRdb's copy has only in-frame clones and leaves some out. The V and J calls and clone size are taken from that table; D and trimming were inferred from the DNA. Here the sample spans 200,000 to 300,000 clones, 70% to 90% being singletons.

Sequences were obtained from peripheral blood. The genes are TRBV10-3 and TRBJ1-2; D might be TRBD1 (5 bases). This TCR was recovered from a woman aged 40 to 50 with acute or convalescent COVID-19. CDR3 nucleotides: TGTGCCATCAGTGAGTCGGCGGCAGGTCAGGGCTATGGCTACACCTTC. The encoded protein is CAISESAAGQGYGYTF.